The present T cell receptor beta chain was sequenced within a study of CD8+ T cells in alopecia areata. Extracted from the samples, RNA was reverse transcribed into cDNA to serve as the sequencing template. TCRdb keeps only in-frame clones here, not all; method: immunoSEQ multiplex PCR. The sample lists about 130,000 clones, 50% to 60% occurring once. This clone was seen a few times. Germline values: CDR1 SGHTA, CDR2 FQGNSA. This CDR3 is 16 amino acids long. Trimming cost V 2 bases and J 2 bases, with 13 bases left between them. This receptor was obtained from a human donor with alopecia areata. The sample here was CD4+ T cells sorted from blood, taken at week 0. The V and J genes are TRBV7-2 and TRBJ2-1; D gene uncertain. Written as DNA, the CDR3 is TGTGCCAGCAGCTTATCTTTCCCAGAGACCTACAATGAGCAGTTCTTC. This encodes CASSLSFPETYNEQFF.